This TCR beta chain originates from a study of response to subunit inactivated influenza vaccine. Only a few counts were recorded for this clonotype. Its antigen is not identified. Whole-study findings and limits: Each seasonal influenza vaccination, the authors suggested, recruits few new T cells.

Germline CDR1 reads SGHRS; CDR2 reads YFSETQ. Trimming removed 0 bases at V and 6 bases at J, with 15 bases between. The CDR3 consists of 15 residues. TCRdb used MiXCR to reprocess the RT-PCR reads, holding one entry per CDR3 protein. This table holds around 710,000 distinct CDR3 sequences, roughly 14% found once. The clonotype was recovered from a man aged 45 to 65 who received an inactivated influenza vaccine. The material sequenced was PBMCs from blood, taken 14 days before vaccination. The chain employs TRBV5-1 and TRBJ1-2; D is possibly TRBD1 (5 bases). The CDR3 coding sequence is TGCGCCAGCAGCTTGGCCGCAGGGACCCCTGATGGCTACACCTTC. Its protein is CASSLAAGTPDGYTF.